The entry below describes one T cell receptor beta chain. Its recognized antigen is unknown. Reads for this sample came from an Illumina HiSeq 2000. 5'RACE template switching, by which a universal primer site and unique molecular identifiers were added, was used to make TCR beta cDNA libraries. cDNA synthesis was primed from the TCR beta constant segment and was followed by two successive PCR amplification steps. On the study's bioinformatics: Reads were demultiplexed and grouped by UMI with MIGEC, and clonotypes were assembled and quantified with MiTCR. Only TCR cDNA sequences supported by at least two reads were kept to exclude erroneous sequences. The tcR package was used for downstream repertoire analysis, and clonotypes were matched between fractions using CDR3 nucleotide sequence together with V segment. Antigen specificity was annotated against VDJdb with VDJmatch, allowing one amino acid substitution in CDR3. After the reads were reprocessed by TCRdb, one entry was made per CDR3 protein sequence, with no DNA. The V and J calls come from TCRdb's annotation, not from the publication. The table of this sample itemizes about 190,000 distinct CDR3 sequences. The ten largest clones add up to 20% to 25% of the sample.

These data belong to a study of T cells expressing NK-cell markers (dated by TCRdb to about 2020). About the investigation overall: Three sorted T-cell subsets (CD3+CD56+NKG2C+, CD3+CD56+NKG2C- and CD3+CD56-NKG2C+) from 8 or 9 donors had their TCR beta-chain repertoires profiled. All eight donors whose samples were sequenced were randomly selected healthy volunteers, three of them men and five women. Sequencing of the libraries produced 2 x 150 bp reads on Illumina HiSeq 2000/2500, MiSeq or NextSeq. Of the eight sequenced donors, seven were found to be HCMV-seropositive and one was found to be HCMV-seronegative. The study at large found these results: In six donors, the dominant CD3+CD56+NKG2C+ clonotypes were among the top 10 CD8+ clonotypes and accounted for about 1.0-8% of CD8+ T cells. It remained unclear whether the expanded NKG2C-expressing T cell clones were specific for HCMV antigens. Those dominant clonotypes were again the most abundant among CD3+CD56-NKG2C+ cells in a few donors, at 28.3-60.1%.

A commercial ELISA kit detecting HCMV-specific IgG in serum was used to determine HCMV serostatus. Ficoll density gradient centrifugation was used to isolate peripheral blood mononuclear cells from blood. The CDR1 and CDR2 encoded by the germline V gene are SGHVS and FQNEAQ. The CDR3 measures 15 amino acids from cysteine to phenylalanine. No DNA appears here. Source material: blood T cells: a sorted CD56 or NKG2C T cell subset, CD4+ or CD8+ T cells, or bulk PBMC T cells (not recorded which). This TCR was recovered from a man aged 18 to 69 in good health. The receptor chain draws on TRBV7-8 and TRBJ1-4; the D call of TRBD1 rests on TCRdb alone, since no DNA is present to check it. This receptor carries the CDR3 CASSPSGTGGEKLFF.